This entry lists 7 T cell receptor beta chains sequenced from one sample in a study of T cell responses to AZD1222 COVID-19 vaccine. Assay: immunoSEQ multiplex PCR; the TCRdb copy retains only in-frame clones and omits some. This sample yields some 94,000 clones, of which 70% to 90% are seen a single time; around 3.2% belongs to the top ten. The sample consisted of peripheral blood, taken on day 0 of AZD1222 vaccination. Source of these receptors: an adult in good health.

The count of this clone is one. The chain joins TRBV6-1 to TRBJ2-4, with D possibly being TRBD1 or TRBD2 (6 bases each). This CDR3 has 16 residues. Looked up from germline, CDR1 is MNHNS and CDR2 is SASEGT. Trimming left V 3 bases short and J 5 bases short, with 17 bases between. The CDR3: CASSDRRIGGENIQYF. CDR3 in DNA: TGTGCCAGCAGTGATCGAAGGATCGGGGGCGAAAACATTCAGTACTTC.

This rearrangement joins TRBV5-4 to TRBJ2-3; 7 bases match TRBD2. This CDR3 has 13 amino acids. The germline gives CDR1 SGHNT, CDR2 YYREEE (reference sequence). J lost 5 bases, V lost 7 bases, and 7 bases had no gene match. CDR3 sequence: CASAAGGRDTQYF. The CDR3 nucleotides read TGTGCCAGCGCCGCCGGGGGGAGAGATACGCAGTATTTT.

The gene calls are TRBV6-5 and TRBJ1-1; maybe TRBD1 (5 bases). This CDR3 comprises 15 residues. CDR1 MNHEY and CDR2 SVGAGI come from the germline V gene. V was pared by 5 bases and J by 2 bases, with 15 bases between. CDR3 region: CASSPLTVSNTEAFF. The CDR3 region has the DNA TGTGCCAGCAGTCCCTTGACAGTTAGCAACACTGAAGCTTTCTTT.

The chain employs TRBV4-1 and TRBJ1-2, with D unresolved. The V gene lost 1 base and the J gene lost 4 bases, with 10 bases spanning the gap. The CDR3 spans 14 residues. Germline V CDR1 and CDR2: MGHRA, YSYEKL. Written as DNA, the CDR3 is TGCGCCAGCAGCCAAGGAGGAGGGTCCTATGGCTACACCTTC. Protein sequence: CASSQGGGSYGYTF.

This clone occurred once. The chain couples TRBV5-1 to TRBJ2-7; no definite D call. CDR1 is SGHRS and CDR2 is YFSETQ in the germline V gene. Trimming removed 0 bases at V and 3 bases at J, with 13 bases between. The CDR3 length is 15 residues. The DNA of the CDR3 is TGCGCCAGCAGCTTGGATGCAACGAGAGGCTACGAGCAGTACTTC. This sequence encodes CASSLDATRGYEQYF.

The chain carries TRBV7-6 and TRBJ2-1; 11 bases match TRBD2. CDR3 length: 17 residues. In germline, CDR1 is SGHVS, CDR2 FNYEAQ. The J segment lost 4 bases and the V segment lost 0 bases, leaving 5 bases of the junction unmatched. CDR3 residues: CASSLAGSGGEYNEQFF. The DNA of the CDR3 is TGTGCCAGCAGCTTAGCCGGTAGCGGGGGGGAGTACAATGAGCAGTTCTTC.

The chain has TRBV5-6 and TRBJ2-7, with TRBD1 matching over 7 bases. After removal of 2 bases from V and 8 bases from J, the junction contained 7 bases not matched to a gene. CDR3 size: 13 residues. CDR1 and CDR2 from the germline V gene are SGHDT and YYEEEE. CDR3 amino acids: CASSLPGTDKQYV. DNA for the CDR3: TGTGCCAGCAGCTTACCCGGGACAGATAAGCAGTACGTC.